The rows below give T cell receptor beta chains drawn from one sample of a study of blood T cell repertoires in COVID-19. Profiled with immunoSEQ multiplex PCR; TCRdb holds only in-frame clones, not every one. Of over 85,000 clones listed, roughly 82% were seen once; the top ten hold approximately 25%. The sequenced sample consisted of peripheral blood. The receptors were gathered from a man in his sixties with acute or convalescent COVID-19. CDR3s include the opening cysteine and the closing phenylalanine or tryptophan. The D gene is left open where the match is weak. Only part of the rows carry a size: once, few, many, or a class if the clone is expanded.

TRBD2	16	.	TRBV3-1/TRBV3-2	TRBJ2-1	TGTGCCAGCAGCCAAGAATTAGGCGGGGGATCCAATGAGCAGTTCTTC	CASSQELGGGSNEQFF
.	14	.	TRBV7-9	TRBJ1-1	TGTGCCAGCAGCTTGAACAGTATGAACACTGAAGCTTTCTTT	CASSLNSMNTEAFF
TRBD2	18	.	TRBV4-3	TRBJ2-5	TGCGCCAGCAGCCAAGACCCCGCTCTACTAGCGGGGATGGGGACCCAGTACTTC	CASSQDPALLAGMGTQYF
TRBD1	16	few	TRBV18	TRBJ1-2	TGTGCCAGCTCACCACCTGTGACAGGGACTCTTCTAGGCTACACCTTC	CASSPPVTGTLLGYTF
.	14	.	TRBV28	TRBJ1-2	TGTGCCAGCAGTTTTGAGGGAAGGCTTTTTGGCTACACCTTC	CASSFEGRLFGYTF
.	14	.	TRBV29-1	TRBJ1-1	TGCAGCGTTTCTCAAGGCGGGGGTTCGGATGAAGCTTTCTTT	CSVSQGGGSDEAFF
.	15	.	TRBV7-2	TRBJ1-5	TGTGCCAGCAGCTTAAGGAGGGAGGGAGATCAGCCCCAGCATTTT	CASSLRREGDQPQHF
.	15	once	TRBV19	TRBJ1-2	TGTGCCAGTAGTATCTCGGGGGTTCGGGGCTATGGCTACACCTTC	CASSISGVRGYGYTF
.	16	.	TRBV28	TRBJ1-2	TGTGCCAGCAGTTCACCACGGGGGGGGCGTAACTATGGCTACACCTTC	CASSSPRGGRNYGYTF
TRBD1	17	.	TRBV6-1	TRBJ1-6	TGTGCCAGCAGTGAAGCGGTGCCGGGGGACAGGGTGAGAACCCTCCACTTT	CASSEAVPGDRVRTLHF
TRBD2	15	.	TRBV7-2	TRBJ2-2	TGTGCCAGCAGCTTACTAGCGGGGGTGGTCGGGGAGCTGTTTTTT	CASSLLAGVVGELFF
.	14	.	TRBV5-1	TRBJ1-6	TGCGCCAGCAGCTTGTTAGAGGCCGATTCACCCCTCCACTTT	CASSLLEADSPLHF
.	16	.	TRBV28	TRBJ2-3	TGTGCCAGCAGCTACCCCGGACAGCGTTACACAGATACGCAGTATTTT	CASSYPGQRYTDTQYF
.	14	.	TRBV14	TRBJ1-3	TGTGCCAGCAGCCAAGTATACGGTGGAAACACCATATATTTT	CASSQVYGGNTIYF
.	17	once	TRBV28	TRBJ2-1	TGTGCCAGCAGTCGACCGACTAATCGGATCCCCTACAATGAGCAGTTCTTC	CASSRPTNRIPYNEQFF
.	13	.	TRBV2	TRBJ2-5	TGTGCCAGCAGGGAGGGACAGTGGGAGACCCAGTACTTC	CASREGQWETQYF
.	15	.	TRBV7-2	TRBJ1-2	TGTGCCGGCAGCACCCGACACTTAGCTAACTATGGCTACACCTTC	CAGSTRHLANYGYTF
.	17	.	TRBV5-1	TRBJ1-3	TGCGCCAGCAGCTTGGCCGGGGGTTTATCGCCTGGAAACACCATATATTTT	CASSLAGGLSPGNTIYF
.	15	.	TRBV2	TRBJ1-4	TGTGCCAGCAATCCCCTGGTGGGGGACGGGGGAAAACTGTTTTTT	CASNPLVGDGGKLFF
TRBD2	19	few	TRBV9	TRBJ2-1	TGTGCCAGCAGCGGTAGGTTGAAGCCGGGACTAGGTGCGGGCAATGAGCAGTTCTTC	CASSGRLKPGLGAGNEQFF
TRBD1	16	.	TRBV2	TRBJ1-6	TGTGCCAGCAGGGATCCTGACAGGGGAAATAATTCACCCCTCCACTTT	CASRDPDRGNNSPLHF
TRBD2	14	.	TRBV7-2	TRBJ2-7	TGTGCCAGCAGCCCTCGGCGGGGGTACTACGAGCAGTACTTC	CASSPRRGYYEQYF
.	16	.	TRBV24-1	TRBJ2-1	TGTGCCACCAGTGATAACCTAGCCAGACCAAACAATGAGCAGTTCTTC	CATSDNLARPNNEQFF
TRBD1	16	few	TRBV19	TRBJ1-5	TGTGCCAGTAGTGCCTTGGACAGGGAAGACGGTCAGCCCCAGCATTTT	CASSALDREDGQPQHF
.	13	.	TRBV2	TRBJ1-2	TGTGCCAGCAGCGGACAGACTAACTATGGCTACACCTTC	CASSGQTNYGYTF
TRBD1	15	.	TRBV28	TRBJ1-3	TGTGCCAGCAGTAAACCCGGGACAGCTGGAAACACCATATATTTT	CASSKPGTAGNTIYF
TRBD1	16	.	TRBV5-4	TRBJ1-6	TGTGCCAGCAGCACAGGAACGGGACAGAATAATTCACCCCTCCACTTT	CASSTGTGQNNSPLHF
TRBD1	14	.	TRBV18	TRBJ1-5	TGTGCCAGCTCACGACAGGGGCCCGCCCAGCCCCAGCATTTT	CASSRQGPAQPQHF
TRBD1	14	.	TRBV24-1	TRBJ1-2	TGTGCCACCAGTGAGGGACAGGGATGGGATGGCTACACCTTC	CATSEGQGWDGYTF
.	13	.	TRBV7-2	TRBJ1-6	TGTGCCAGCAGGCAGGCTTTAAATTCACCCCTCCACTTT	CASRQALNSPLHF
.	13	once	TRBV11-1	TRBJ1-1	TGTGCCAGCAGTCTCGGACTCTCGGGTGAAGCTTTCTTT	CASSLGLSGEAFF
.	15	few	TRBV7-9	TRBJ1-5	TGTGCCAGCAGCCCGGGGTCAGATAGCAATCAGCCCCAGCATTTT	CASSPGSDSNQPQHF
TRBD2	15	.	TRBV5-1	TRBJ2-2	TGCGCCAGCAGCTTTGGGACTAGCGTCGCCGGGGAGCTGTTTTTT	CASSFGTSVAGELFF
.	15	.	TRBV18	TRBJ2-7	TGTGCCAGCTCACCTGGACAGCTAAAGGCACACGAGCAGTACTTC	CASSPGQLKAHEQYF
.	13	.	TRBV27	TRBJ2-2	TGTGCCAGCAGTTTTTCCAGACTCGGGGAGCTGTTTTTT	CASSFSRLGELFF
TRBD2	14	.	TRBV28	TRBJ2-3	TGTGCCAGCAGTTTCCTAGCGGGCACAGATACGCAGTATTTT	CASSFLAGTDTQYF
.	14	.	TRBV7-8	TRBJ2-1	TGTGCCAGCAGCTCAGGGTGGTCCTACAATGAGCAGTTCTTC	CASSSGWSYNEQFF
.	17	few	TRBV27	TRBJ1-1	TGTGCCAGCAGTTTGGACAGTATCTCATATATGGACACTGAAGCTTTCTTT	CASSLDSISYMDTEAFF
TRBD2	15	.	TRBV30	TRBJ2-7	TGTGCCTCCGGCCGCCCGGGGGGAGGGTCCTACGAGCAGTACTTC	CASGRPGGGSYEQYF
.	15	.	TRBV19	TRBJ1-6	TGTGCCAGTAAATCGGGGGGCCTAGGCAATTCACCCCTCCACTTT	CASKSGGLGNSPLHF
.	12	.	TRBV29-1	TRBJ2-1	TGCAGCGGGTCCAGGGCCTACAATGAGCAGTTCTTC	CSGSRAYNEQFF
.	16	.	TRBV9	TRBJ1-6	TGTGCCAGCGAGACTCTTCGGGGTTTCAATAATTCACCCCTCCACTTT	CASETLRGFNNSPLHF
.	16	once	TRBV5-1	TRBJ1-1	TGCGCCAGCAGCTTGGGATCGGGGTTGATGAACACTGAAGCTTTCTTT	CASSLGSGLMNTEAFF
.	12	.	TRBV7-9	TRBJ1-1	TGTGCCAGCAGCTTATCGGACACTGAAGCTTTCTTT	CASSLSDTEAFF
.	13	.	TRBV27	TRBJ2-7	TGTGCCAGCAGTTTCCCGGGTAGGGGCGAGCAGTACTTC	CASSFPGRGEQYF
.	16	.	TRBV4-1	TRBJ1-4	TGCGCCAGCAGCCAAGATCCCCACAGGGCGGTGGGAAAACTGTTTTTT	CASSQDPHRAVGKLFF
.	16	.	TRBV24-1	TRBJ2-1	TGTGCCACCAGTGATCAGGGACTGGGGGAATACAATGAGCAGTTCTTC	CATSDQGLGEYNEQFF
.	14	.	TRBV13	TRBJ1-2	TGTGCCAGCAGCTTACACGACAATAACTATGGCTACACCTTC	CASSLHDNNYGYTF
.	11	.	TRBV6-6	TRBJ2-3	TGTGCCAGCAGTTACCAGACTAGTCGAAGTTTT	CASSYQTSRSF
TRBD1	14	.	TRBV25-1	TRBJ2-5	TGTGCCAGCAGTGAACTGGGACAGAAAGAGACCCAGTACTTC	CASSELGQKETQYF
TRBD1	15	.	TRBV9	TRBJ2-7	TGTGCCAGCAGCGTAGGTGGGACAGGGTTTTACGAGCAGTACTTC	CASSVGGTGFYEQYF
TRBD1	17	.	TRBV2	TRBJ2-3	TGTGCCAGCAGTCGGCGACAGGGATTATTCGGCACAGATACGCAGTATTTT	CASSRRQGLFGTDTQYF
.	13	.	TRBV12-3/TRBV12-4	TRBJ1-2	TGTGCCAGCAGCCCCCTAATGATGAGGGGCTACACCTTC	CASSPLMMRGYTF
.	13	.	TRBV10-3	TRBJ1-1	TGTGCCATCAGCCCCGGACAGATCCCTGAAGCTTTCTTT	CAISPGQIPEAFF
TRBD2	15	.	TRBV5-1	TRBJ2-1	TGCGCCAGCAGCTTATCGAGCGGGGGGTACAATGAGCAGTTCTTC	CASSLSSGGYNEQFF
TRBD2	13	.	TRBV10-2	TRBJ2-1	TGCGCCAGCAGCGGGGGGACCGGCTATGAGCAGTTCTTC	CASSGGTGYEQFF
TRBD1	13	.	TRBV10-3	TRBJ1-2	TGTGCCATCAGTAATCGACAGGGAGTGGGCTACACCTTC	CAISNRQGVGYTF